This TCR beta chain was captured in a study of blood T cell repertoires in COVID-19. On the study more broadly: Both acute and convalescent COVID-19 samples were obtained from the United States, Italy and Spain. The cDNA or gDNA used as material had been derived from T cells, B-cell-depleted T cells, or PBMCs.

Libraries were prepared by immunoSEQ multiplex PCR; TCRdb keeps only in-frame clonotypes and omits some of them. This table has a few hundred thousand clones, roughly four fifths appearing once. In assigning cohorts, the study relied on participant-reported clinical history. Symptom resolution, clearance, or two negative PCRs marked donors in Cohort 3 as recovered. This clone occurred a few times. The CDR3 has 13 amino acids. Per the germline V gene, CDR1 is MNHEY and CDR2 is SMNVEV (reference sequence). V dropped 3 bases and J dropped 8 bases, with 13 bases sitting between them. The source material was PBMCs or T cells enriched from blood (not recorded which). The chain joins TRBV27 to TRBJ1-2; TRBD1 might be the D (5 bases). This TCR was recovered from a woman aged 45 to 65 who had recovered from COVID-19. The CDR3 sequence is CASSFPRGEGYTF. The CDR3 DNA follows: TGTGCCAGCAGTTTCCCTCGGGGGGAAGGCTACACCTTC.